These 30 T cell receptor beta chains were sequenced from one sample in a study of blood T cells in healthy people across ages. Then a second PCR, running roughly 7 to 11 cycles, was carried out with a sample-barcoded 5' primer and a J-beta primer mix. TCRdb ran MiXCR on the 5' RACE reads and lists one entry per CDR3 protein. The data contain approximately 690,000 distinct CDR3 sequences, around 38% of them seen just once; the ten biggest clones take up about 30%. The sequencing input was blood. These receptors were taken from an elderly man in good health.

The sample holds a few counts of this clonotype. The genes are TRBV10-3 and TRBJ2-5; TRBD1 aligns across 9 bases. Germline V gene data show CDR1 as ENHRY and CDR2 as SYGVKD. V lost 6 bases, J lost 2 bases, and 7 bases stayed unmatched. CDR3 size: 15 residues. The CDR3 is CAISQDRGFQETQYF. The CDR3, as DNA: TGTGCCATCAGCCAGGACAGGGGATTTCAAGAGACCCAGTACTTC.

This clonotype was seen at least ten times. The chain employs TRBV12-3 or TRBV12-4 and TRBJ2-6; D is possibly TRBD1 (5 bases). The CDR3 contains 14 residues. Trimming shortened V by 7 bases and J by 1 base, and 8 bases separated the two germline ends. The CDR3 region is CASTTGSGANVLTF. CDR3 sequence (DNA): TGTGCCAGCACCACAGGTTCTGGGGCCAACGTCCTGACTTTC.

The chain recombines TRBV6-6 with TRBJ2-7; D is possibly TRBD1 or TRBD2 (5 bases each). The ends were cut back, 6 bases at V and 7 bases at J, with 16 bases in the middle. The CDR3 length is 13 residues. Germline V gene data show CDR1 as MNHNY and CDR2 as SVGAGI (reference sequence). CDR3 in amino acids: CASRRGRDNEQYF. CDR3 in DNA: TGTGCCAGCAGACGGGGACGTGACAATGAGCAGTACTTC.

The chain links TRBV18 to TRBJ2-5; tentative D call: TRBD2 (6 bases). Germline-derived CDR1 and CDR2 are KGHSH and LQKENI. This CDR3 has 14 amino acids. V was shortened by 4 bases and J by 2 bases, with 11 bases between the two germline ends. CDR3 DNA sequence: TGTGCCAGCTCACGGGGACTTACACAAGAGACCCAGTACTTC. As protein: CASSRGLTQETQYF.

This chain joins TRBV9 and TRBJ2-3; 9 bases align to TRBD1. In germline, CDR1 is SGDLS, CDR2 YYNGEE. The V and J ends lost 2 bases and 4 bases, in that order; junction bases with no gene match: 5. The CDR3 spans 15 residues. This chain's CDR3 is CASSVWTGVPDTQYF. The CDR3 nucleotides read TGTGCCAGCAGCGTCTGGACAGGGGTACCAGATACGCAGTATTTT. Supplemented by reference TRBV9 and TRBJ2-3, the full variable domain reads DSGVTQTPKHLITATGQRVTLRCSPRSGDLSVYWYQQSLDQGLQFLIQYYNGEERAKGNILERFSAQQFPDLHSELNLSSLELGDSALYFCASSVWTGVPDTQYFGPGTRLTVL.

The chain joins TRBV20-1 to TRBJ1-5, with D possibly matching TRBD1 (5 bases). Germline loops: CDR1 DFQATT, CDR2 SNEGSKA (reference sequence). V was cut by 0 bases and J by 5 bases, with 14 bases left in between. CDR3 length equals 15 residues. The CDR3 nucleotides are TGCAGTGCTAGAGATCGCAGGGCGGCGGATCAGCCCCAGCATTTT. Its translation is CSARDRRAADQPQHF.

The V and J genes are TRBV20-1 and TRBJ1-6; D is possibly TRBD1 (5 bases). CDR3 length: 14 amino acids. Germline lookup yields CDR1 DFQATT and CDR2 SNEGSKA (reference sequence). The V end was cut by 1 base, the J end by 7 bases, with 11 bases between. This CDR3 is CSARGSGPNSPLHF. The CDR3 bases are TGCAGTGCTAGAGGGTCGGGACCGAATTCACCCCTCCACTTT.

A few counts support this clonotype. The V call is TRBV6-2 or TRBV6-3, the J call TRBJ2-2; TRBD1 aligns across 9 bases. This CDR3 contains 14 residues. Trimming at V came to 10 bases and at J to 4 bases, leaving 7 bases not matched to a gene. CDR1 MNHEY and CDR2 SVGEGT come from the germline V gene. The CDR3 DNA reads as TGTGCCACCGGACAGGGGCCGATCACCGGGGAGCTGTTTTTT. Protein product: CATGQGPITGELFF.

The chain has TRBV27 and TRBJ1-1; D ambiguous. Looked up from germline, CDR1 is MNHEY and CDR2 is SMNVEV (reference sequence). The CDR3 runs 15 residues. Trimming took off 3 bases at V and 1 base at J, with 12 bases between the two ends. The CDR3 DNA is TGTGCCAGCAGTTTCTTCTTCCCAGGGAACACTGAAGCTTTCTTT. Protein: CASSFFFPGNTEAFF.

This clonotype appeared a few times. This chain joins TRBV20-1 and TRBJ1-5, with 8 bases aligning to TRBD1. CDR1 DFQATT and CDR2 SNEGSKA come from the germline V gene (reference sequence). Trimming cost V 4 bases and J 3 bases; bases outside gene matches: 17. There are 18 residues in the CDR3. The CDR3 spells CSATLQGGSSSVNQPQHF. CDR3 bases: TGCAGTGCTACCCTACAGGGGGGTAGCTCGTCGGTCAATCAGCCCCAGCATTTT.

This chain links TRBV12-3 or TRBV12-4 with TRBJ2-2, with TRBD1 as a possible D gene (6 bases). The CDR3 spans 16 residues. V was shortened by 3 bases and J by 7 bases, with 18 bases between the two germline ends. As DNA, the CDR3 is TGTGCCAGCAGTTTTGTAACCCTAACAGGGAACGGGGAGCTGTTTTTT. Translating it yields CASSFVTLTGNGELFF.

This chain connects TRBV3-1 to TRBJ2-5; D ambiguous. This CDR3 comprises 12 residues. Germline CDR1 reads LGHDT; CDR2 reads YNNKEL (reference sequence). V lost 0 bases and J 11 bases, leaving 10 bases between the germline ends. CDR3 loop: CASSQDVSEQYF. The CDR3 coding sequence is TGTGCCAGCAGCCAAGATGTGAGTGAGCAGTACTTC.

This clonotype appeared many times. The chain joins TRBV20-1 to TRBJ2-2; perhaps D is TRBD1 or TRBD2 (6 bases each). This CDR3 has 14 residues. Germline V gene data show CDR1 as DFQATT and CDR2 as SNEGSKA (reference sequence). V dropped 7 bases and J dropped 7 bases, with 19 bases sitting between them. The CDR3 DNA sequence: TGCAGTGTTGGGGGGCGGACGGGCTTCGGGGAGCTGTTTTTT. Translation: CSVGGRTGFGELFF.

In its sample, this clonotype was seen a few times. This sequence joins TRBV5-1 and TRBJ2-3; 11 bases are a match to TRBD2. V lost 4 bases to trimming and J lost 2 bases; unmatched junction nucleotides: 6. This CDR3 is built from 16 residues. Germline CDR1 SGHRS, CDR2 YFSETQ. The CDR3, as DNA: TGCGCCAGCAGCACCCCACTAGCGGGGGCCACAGATACGCAGTATTTT. Translation: CASSTPLAGATDTQYF.

This clonotype was observed a handful of times. The chain joins TRBV11-2 to TRBJ2-5; possible D gene TRBD1, 6 bases. With 1 base removed from V and 4 bases from J, the gap between germline ends came to 13 bases. Germline V gene lookup returns CDR1 SGHAT and CDR2 FQNNGV. This CDR3 is built from 15 residues. CDR3 coding DNA: TGTGCCAGCAGCTTAGGCGTCAGGGGCCGAGAGACCCAGTACTTC. It translates to CASSLGVRGRETQYF.

The chain has TRBV5-1 and TRBJ2-1; 8 bases align to TRBD1. J gave up 6 bases and V 4 bases, and 3 bases lay outside the gene matches. Germline CDR1 is SGHRS and CDR2 is YFSETQ. This CDR3 region has 13 residues. The CDR3 is CASSADRGNEQFF. CDR3 in DNA: TGCGCCAGCAGCGCCGACAGGGGCAATGAGCAGTTCTTC.

Many counts were recorded for this clonotype. The chain employs TRBV6-5 and TRBJ2-6; 7 bases line up with TRBD1. Germline trimming cut 6 bases from V and 0 bases from J; bases unmatched to any gene: 2. The germline gives CDR1 MNHEY, CDR2 SVGAGI. The CDR3 extends over 15 amino acids. This CDR3 is CASRRQGSGANVLTF. The CDR3 DNA sequence: TGTGCCAGCAGACGACAGGGCTCTGGGGCCAACGTCCTGACTTTC.

With respect to this clonotype: A clone one base away is much larger, so this may be a read error. This chain connects TRBV6-2 or TRBV6-3 to TRBJ2-1, with D possibly being TRBD2 (6 bases). Germline V lookup: CDR1 MNHEY, CDR2 SVGEGT. V was pared by 2 bases and J by 8 bases, with 16 bases between. There are 15 residues in the CDR3. The CDR3 is CASSYEAPRRDEQFF. CDR3 nucleotides: TGTGCCAGCAGTTACGAGGCTCCCCGGAGGGATGAGCAGTTCTTC.

Ten or more counts support this clonotype. Here the CDR3 reads CASSSDRGVGYF. The CDR3 DNA reads as TGTGCCAGCAGCTCCGACCGGGGAGTGGGGTATTTT. The chain joins TRBV7-2 to TRBJ2-3; D might be TRBD2 (5 bases). The CDR3 length is 12 residues. Trimming took 4 bases from V and 14 from J, leaving 16 bases between them. Per germline, CDR1 SGHTA and CDR2 FQGNSA.

The chain employs TRBV7-2 and TRBJ2-5, with D tentatively TRBD2 (6 bases). Germline lookup yields CDR1 SGHTA and CDR2 FQGNSA. V was pared by 5 bases and J by 1 base, with 11 bases between. This CDR3 region has 14 residues. For the CDR3, the DNA is TGTGCCAGCAGCATGGCGGGGTCCCAAGAGACCCAGTACTTC. Its translation: CASSMAGSQETQYF.

This chain uses TRBV6-5 with TRBJ2-4, with 8 nucleotides matching TRBD2. J was trimmed by 13 bases and V by 6 bases; bases with no gene match: 8. The CDR3 extends over 12 amino acids. From germline, CDR1 is MNHEY and CDR2 SVGAGI. The CDR3, as DNA: TGTGCCAGCAGCTCCCGGGGGGGGGGCCAGTACTTC. Protein: CASSSRGGGQYF.

This clonotype appeared a few times. The chain recombines TRBV2 with TRBJ2-5; D perhaps matches TRBD1 (6 bases). In germline, CDR1 is SNHLY, CDR2 FYNNEI. Trimming cost V 7 bases and J 4 bases, with 22 bases left between them. The CDR3 loop spans 16 amino acids. In nucleotides, the CDR3 is TGTGCCAGCAAGGACGGGACAACCTATCAGGGAGAGACCCAGTACTTC. Amino acids: CASKDGTTYQGETQYF.

In its sample, this clonotype was seen a few times. V and J are TRBV9 and TRBJ2-7; D perhaps matches TRBD2 (6 bases). In germline, CDR1 is SGDLS, CDR2 YYNGEE. V lost 0 bases and J 7 bases, leaving 11 bases between the germline ends. CDR3 length equals 13 residues. The CDR3 reads CASSVATGGEQYF. The CDR3 nucleotides are TGTGCCAGCAGCGTAGCTACAGGAGGGGAGCAGTACTTC.

This clonotype occurred a few times. This chain uses TRBV10-3 with TRBJ2-7; 14 nucleotides line up with TRBD2. The CDR3 has 16 amino acids. V was clipped by 4 bases and J by 2 bases; unmatched bases: 4. CDR1 is ENHRY and CDR2 is SYGVKD in the germline V gene. For the CDR3, the DNA is TGTGCCATCAGTGGGGGACTAGCGGGGGAAACCTACGAGCAGTACTTC. It yields the protein CAISGGLAGETYEQYF.

The V gene is TRBV19, the J gene TRBJ2-1, with TRBD1 matching over 7 bases. The CDR3 length is 17 residues. The ends lost 6 bases at V and 3 bases at J; junction bases unmatched: 14. Germline values: CDR1 LNHDA, CDR2 SQIVND (reference sequence). The CDR3 DNA reads TGTGCCAGTAGGTCCCCTGCAGGGGGACATGTCTACAATGAGCAGTTCTTC. Translated, it gives CASRSPAGGHVYNEQFF.

About this clonotype itself: A read error may produce the germline difference seen at one junction end. The gene calls are TRBV6-2 or TRBV6-3 and TRBJ2-7; D gene ambiguous. The CDR3 spans 13 residues. The germline V gene encodes CDR1 MNHEY and CDR2 SVGEGT. The CDR3 DNA is TGTGCCAACAGTTTACAGACCCTCTACGAGCAGTACTTC. It yields the protein CANSLQTLYEQYF.

This clonotype came up many times. The chain combines TRBV5-1 with TRBJ2-5; 7 nucleotides line up with TRBD1. The CDR3 has 15 amino acids. From germline, CDR1 is SGHRS and CDR2 YFSETQ. Trimming cost V 6 bases and J 1 base; bases outside gene matches: 9. CDR3: CASNPHRGPQETQYF. CDR3 in DNA: TGCGCCAGCAACCCGCACAGGGGCCCCCAAGAGACCCAGTACTTC.

The V call is TRBV5-6, the J call TRBJ2-5; TRBD2 aligns across 9 bases. V was clipped by 0 bases and J by 8 bases; unmatched bases: 14. The germline V gene encodes CDR1 SGHDT and CDR2 YYEEEE. CDR3 size: 17 residues. The CDR3 nucleotides read TGTGCCAGCAGCTTGGAAGTTGGCAGCGGGAGGCCAGGAACCCAGTACTTC. Its protein is CASSLEVGSGRPGTQYF. Variable domain in full (rest from reference TRBV5-6 and TRBJ2-5): DAGVTQSPTHLIKTRGQQVTLRCSPKSGHDTVSWYQQALGQGPQFIFQYYEEEERQRGNFPDRFSGHQFPNYSSELNVNALLLGDSALYLCASSLEVGSGRPGTQYFGPGTRLLVL.

The chain joins TRBV5-1 to TRBJ2-7; a weak D match, TRBD1 (6 bases). Per the germline V gene, CDR1 is SGHRS and CDR2 is YFSETQ. The V end was cut by 0 bases, the J end by 2 bases, with 12 bases between. This CDR3 is 15 amino acids long. The CDR3 sequence is CASSLVPGDPYEQYF. CDR3 coding DNA: TGCGCCAGCAGCTTGGTGCCAGGGGATCCCTACGAGCAGTACTTC.

Comment on this clonotype: Possible read error: a much larger clone is one base away. The chain uses TRBV7-2 and TRBJ2-7, with D possibly TRBD1 on 5 matching bases. There are 14 residues in the CDR3. V lost 2 bases and J lost 5, with 13 bases in between. Per the germline V gene, CDR1 is SGHTA and CDR2 is FQGNSA. DNA of the CDR3: TGTGCCAGCAGCTTACTCAAGGCAGGGAACGAGCAGTACTTC. Protein sequence: CASSLLKAGNEQYF.